This T cell receptor (beta chain) emerged from a study of metastatic and nonmetastatic thyroid tumors. Whole-study context: From malignant and benign thyroid patients, repertoires in blood and in tumor or nodule tissue were compared.

Per the study methods: A distant-metastasis classifier for papillary thyroid cancer was built using CDR3 differences across clinicopathological groups. From the PCR reads, TCRdb re-called clones with MiXCR. These V and J calls are TCRdb output, not the study's own analysis. The sample records some 35,000 clones, 25% to 30% being singletons. CDR3 length: 14 residues. The ends were cut back, 6 bases at V and 2 bases at J, with 12 bases in the middle. Germline values: CDR1 MDHEN, CDR2 SYDVKM. Among the patients, none had received any treatment before thyroid surgery. In its sample, this clone was seen many times.

The V gene is TRBV28, the J gene TRBJ2-3, with D unresolved. The clonotype comes from a female donor with papillary thyroid cancer or a benign thyroid nodule (not recorded which). Some clones in this sample may be carry-over from other donors' samples. The sample consisted of blood. The CDR3 DNA reads as TGTGCCAGCAGCCGGAGTCCTTCCACAGATACGCAGTATTTT. Encoded protein: CASSRSPSTDTQYF.